The T cell receptor (beta chain) under discussion was sequenced for a study of Ad26.COV2.S vaccination and SARS-CoV-2 variants (TCRdb year 2021). With respect to the entire study: Vaccine-arm donors came from COV1001, a multicentre, randomized, double-blind, placebo-controlled phase I-IIa trial of Ad26.COV2.S in healthy adults. A total of approximately 30 samples were included in the TCR-sequenced set, comprising roughly 19 Ad26.COV2.S vaccine recipients, 5 placebo recipients and 8 SARS-CoV-2 convalescent individuals. Trial participants were randomized into five groups of five: low-dose or high-dose Ad26.COV2.S given once or twice, or placebo on both occasions. Sequencing of the TCRbeta repertoire served to evaluate the specificity and breadth of SARS-CoV-2-reactive T cell receptors following Ad26.COV2.S vaccination. Blinding of investigators to trial group allocation was maintained during experiments and outcome assessment. Ad26.COV2.S was administered intramuscularly at a dose of 5x10^10 or 1x10^11 viral particles, either as one shot or as two shots given 56 days apart. Broader findings and caveats from the paper: Compared with placebo recipients, Ad26.COV2.S recipients showed higher spike-specific TCR breadth (P = 0.0014). After vaccination, substantial breadth of spike-specific CD8+ and CD4+ T cell responses was reported. According to the authors, total T cell responses may have been underestimated by the TCR breadth and depth analyses. Vaccine and placebo recipients had comparable non-spike TCR breadth, which fits with the vaccine containing only spike. The study lacked the statistical power to compare responses across vaccine doses or regimens.

The immunoSEQ Assay was the method used to sequence TCRbeta CDR3 regions. After extraction, genomic DNA underwent amplification by bias-controlled multiplex PCR, followed by high-throughput sequencing. In the source study's methods: Collapsing and filtering of sequences were performed to quantify the absolute abundance of each unique TCRbeta CDR3 region. T cell fraction was estimated by normalizing TCRbeta template counts to usable DNA, with usable DNA measured through amplification of reference genes found in all nucleated cells. Repertoire TCRs were annotated as SARS-CoV-2-specific when V gene, CDR3 amino acid sequence and J gene were exactly matched to a known reactive TCR set. MIRA supplied the reference SARS-CoV-2 TCR set, which was filtered for enrichment in COVID-19-positive ImmuneCODE repertoires so that public or cross-reactive TCRs were removed. Based on the MIRA antigens, annotated TCRs were further analysed at the level of specific ORF or position within ORF. Breadth was defined as annotated unique rearrangements over total unique productive rearrangements; depth was the summed frequency of those rearrangements. TCR breadth was compared between groups using two-sided Wilcoxon rank-sum tests. TCRdb took over this immuneACCESS table, retaining in-frame rearrangements with V and J assigned. Such tables are incomplete; in checked studies, under half of the missing clones stem from an unresolved V gene, and the remainder is unexplained. For V, J and clone size, that table is used; D and trimming come from the DNA. The sample table lists 350,000 to 400,000 clones, roughly nine tenths of them with a count of one. The top ten constitute 3.5% of the sample.

On this clone: There is no known antigen for this receptor. The input lacks base qualities; no much larger clone sits a single base away.

Per the publication, the treatment or condition label means: over 15 received Ad26.COV2.S at low or high dose, single or two shots; about 5 received placebo; per-sample allocation not given. For vaccine and placebo recipients, the sequenced repertoires came from samples collected on day 63 after the first injection. Cohort 1b enrolled roughly 25 adults aged 18-55 years at a single site in Boston, USA, between 29 July and 7 August 2020. Ad26.COV2.S was a replication-incompetent adenovirus type 26 vector expressing a prefusion-stabilized SARS-CoV-2 spike protein from the original Wuhan strain. CDR1 and CDR2, per the germline V gene, are KGHSH and LQKENI. V ends up 2 bases short and J 3 bases short, with an unmatched junction base count of 7. The CDR3 spans 16 residues, from the cysteine through the phenylalanine. The DNA shown is the 48-base CDR3, in frame from base 1.

The input for sequencing was peripheral blood, taken in a trial of Ad26.COV2.S vaccine versus placebo. The TCR originated in a person aged 18-60 years who received the Ad26.COV2.S COVID-19 vaccine or a placebo. The rearranged chain carries TRBV18 and TRBJ2-7; TRBD1 aligns with 10 central bases. The CDR3 region has the sequence CASSPWDRGQFYEQYF. The nucleotide sequence reads as follows: TGTGCCAGCTCACCATGGGACAGGGGTCAGTTCTACGAGCAGTACTTC.